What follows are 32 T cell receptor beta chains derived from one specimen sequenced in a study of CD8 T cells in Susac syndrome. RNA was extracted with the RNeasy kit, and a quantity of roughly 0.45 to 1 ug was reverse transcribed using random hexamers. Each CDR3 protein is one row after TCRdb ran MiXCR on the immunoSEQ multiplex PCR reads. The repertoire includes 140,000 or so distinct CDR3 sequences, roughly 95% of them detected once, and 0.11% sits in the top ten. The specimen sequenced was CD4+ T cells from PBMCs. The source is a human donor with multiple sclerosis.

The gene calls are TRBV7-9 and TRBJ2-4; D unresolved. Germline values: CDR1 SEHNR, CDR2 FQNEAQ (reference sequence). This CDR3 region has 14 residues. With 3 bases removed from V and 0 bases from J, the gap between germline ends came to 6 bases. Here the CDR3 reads CASSFGLAKNIQYF. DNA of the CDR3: TGTGCCAGCAGCTTTGGTCTAGCCAAAAACATTCAGTACTTC.

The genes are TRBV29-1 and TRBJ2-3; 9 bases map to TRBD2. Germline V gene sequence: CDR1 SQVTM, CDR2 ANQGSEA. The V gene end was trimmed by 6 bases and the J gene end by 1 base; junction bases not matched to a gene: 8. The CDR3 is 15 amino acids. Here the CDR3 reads CSVLIAGVGTDTQYF. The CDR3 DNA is TGCAGCGTCCTTATAGCGGGAGTTGGCACAGATACGCAGTATTTT.

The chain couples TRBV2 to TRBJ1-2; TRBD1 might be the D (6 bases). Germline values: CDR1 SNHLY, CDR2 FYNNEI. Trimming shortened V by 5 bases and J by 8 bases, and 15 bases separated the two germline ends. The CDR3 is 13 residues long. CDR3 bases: TGTGCCAGCAGTTTAAGACAGGAGAGGGGCTACACCTTC. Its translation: CASSLRQERGYTF.

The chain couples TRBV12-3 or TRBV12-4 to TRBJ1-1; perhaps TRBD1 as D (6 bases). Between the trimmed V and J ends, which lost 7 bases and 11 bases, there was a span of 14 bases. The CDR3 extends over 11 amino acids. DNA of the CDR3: TGTGCCAGCACCCTAGGGGGGATGGCTTTCTTT. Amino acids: CASTLGGMAFF.

Here the CDR3 reads CASSLEGPLETQYF. The CDR3 DNA follows: TGTGCCAGCAGCTTAGAGGGGCCCTTGGAGACCCAGTACTTC. V and J are TRBV11-1 and TRBJ2-5, with D perhaps matching TRBD1 (5 bases). Germline V gene data show CDR1 as SGHAT and CDR2 as FQDESV (reference sequence). V was cut by 1 base and J by 5 bases, with 11 bases left in between. The CDR3 is made up of 14 amino acids. Full variable domain (outside the CDR3, taken from reference TRBV11-1 and TRBJ2-5): EAEVAQSPRYKITEKSQAVAFWCDPISGHATLYWYRQILGQGPELLVQFQDESVVDDSQLPKDRFSAERLKGVDSTLKIQPAELGDSAMYLCASSLEGPLETQYFGPGTRLLVL.

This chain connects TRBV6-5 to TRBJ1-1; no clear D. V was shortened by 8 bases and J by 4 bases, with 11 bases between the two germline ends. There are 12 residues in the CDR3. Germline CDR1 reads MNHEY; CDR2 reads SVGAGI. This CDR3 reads CASRRVSTEAFF. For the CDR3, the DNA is TGTGCCAGCCGGAGGGTATCCACTGAAGCTTTCTTT.

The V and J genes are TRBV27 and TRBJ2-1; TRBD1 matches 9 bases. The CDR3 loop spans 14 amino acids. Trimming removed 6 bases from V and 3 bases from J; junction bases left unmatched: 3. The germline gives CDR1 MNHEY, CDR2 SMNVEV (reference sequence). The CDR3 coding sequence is TGTGCCAGCAGGCGGGACAGGGACTACAATGAGCAGTTCTTC. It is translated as CASRRDRDYNEQFF.

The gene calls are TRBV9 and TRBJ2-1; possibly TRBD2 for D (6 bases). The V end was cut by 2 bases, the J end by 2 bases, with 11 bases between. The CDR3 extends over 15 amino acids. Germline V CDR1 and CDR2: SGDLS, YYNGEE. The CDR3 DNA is TGTGCCAGCAGCGTCTCCGCGGGAACCTACAATGAGCAGTTCTTC. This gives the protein CASSVSAGTYNEQFF.

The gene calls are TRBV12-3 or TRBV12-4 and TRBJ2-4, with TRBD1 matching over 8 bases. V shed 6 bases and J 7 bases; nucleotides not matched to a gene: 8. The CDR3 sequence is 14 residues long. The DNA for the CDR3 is TGTGCCAGCAGCTACAGGGGGGCCGGGAACATTCAGTACTTC. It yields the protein CASSYRGAGNIQYF.

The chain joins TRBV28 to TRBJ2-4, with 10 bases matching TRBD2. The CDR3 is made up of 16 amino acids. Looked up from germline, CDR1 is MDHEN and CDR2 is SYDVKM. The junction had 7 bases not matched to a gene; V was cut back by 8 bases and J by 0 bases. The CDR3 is CASRTSGQLAKNIQYF. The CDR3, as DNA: TGTGCCAGCCGGACTAGCGGACAACTAGCCAAAAACATTCAGTACTTC.

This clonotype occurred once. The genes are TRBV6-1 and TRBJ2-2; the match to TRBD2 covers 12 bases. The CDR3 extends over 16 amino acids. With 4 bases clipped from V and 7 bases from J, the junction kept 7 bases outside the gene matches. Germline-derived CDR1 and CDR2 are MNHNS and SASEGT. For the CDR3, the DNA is TGTGCCAGCAGTGGCAGACTAGCGGGAGAGATCGGGGAGCTGTTTTTT. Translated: CASSGRLAGEIGELFF.

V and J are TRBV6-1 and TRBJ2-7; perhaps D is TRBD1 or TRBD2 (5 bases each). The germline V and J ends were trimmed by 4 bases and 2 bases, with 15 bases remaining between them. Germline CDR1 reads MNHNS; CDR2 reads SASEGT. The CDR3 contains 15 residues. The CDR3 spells CASSAGTSLPYEQYF. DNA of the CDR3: TGTGCCAGCAGTGCCGGGACGTCCTTACCCTACGAGCAGTACTTC.

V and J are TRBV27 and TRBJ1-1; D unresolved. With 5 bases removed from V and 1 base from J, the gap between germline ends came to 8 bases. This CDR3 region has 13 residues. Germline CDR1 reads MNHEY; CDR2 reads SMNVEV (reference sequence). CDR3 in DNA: TGTGCCAGCAGTAGAGTCCCGAACACTGAAGCTTTCTTT. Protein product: CASSRVPNTEAFF.

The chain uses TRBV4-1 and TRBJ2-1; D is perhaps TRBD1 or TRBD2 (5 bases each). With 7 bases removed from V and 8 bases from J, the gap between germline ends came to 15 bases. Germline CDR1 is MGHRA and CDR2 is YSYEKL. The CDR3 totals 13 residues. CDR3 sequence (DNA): TGCGCCAGCAAGTCGAGGGGTTCGGATGAGCAGTTCTTC. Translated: CASKSRGSDEQFF.

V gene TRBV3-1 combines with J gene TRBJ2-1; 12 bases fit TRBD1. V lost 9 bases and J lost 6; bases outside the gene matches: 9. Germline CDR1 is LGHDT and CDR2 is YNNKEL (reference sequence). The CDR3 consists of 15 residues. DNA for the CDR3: TGTGCCAGTCTTCCGGGACAGGGGGCGCCCAATGAGCAGTTCTTC. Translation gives CASLPGQGAPNEQFF.

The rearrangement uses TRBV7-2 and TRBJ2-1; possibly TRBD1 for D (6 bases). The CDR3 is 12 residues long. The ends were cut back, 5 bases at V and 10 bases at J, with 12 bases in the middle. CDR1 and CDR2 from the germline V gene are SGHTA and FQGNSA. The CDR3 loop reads CASSIQGREQFF. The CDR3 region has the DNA TGTGCCAGCAGCATACAGGGACGCGAGCAGTTCTTC.

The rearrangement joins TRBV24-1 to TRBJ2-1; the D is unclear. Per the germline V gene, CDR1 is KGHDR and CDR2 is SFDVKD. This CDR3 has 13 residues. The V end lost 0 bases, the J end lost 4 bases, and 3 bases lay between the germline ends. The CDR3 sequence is CATSDLGYNEQFF. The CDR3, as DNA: TGTGCCACCAGTGATTTGGGGTACAATGAGCAGTTCTTC.

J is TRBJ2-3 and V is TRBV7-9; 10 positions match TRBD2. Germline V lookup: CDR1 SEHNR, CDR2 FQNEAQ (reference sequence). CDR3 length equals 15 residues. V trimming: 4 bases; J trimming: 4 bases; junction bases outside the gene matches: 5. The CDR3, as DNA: TGTGCCAGCAGCTCGGAGCGGGGGGGCGCAGATACGCAGTATTTT. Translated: CASSSERGGADTQYF.

The CDR3 reads CASSPGHLNTEAFF. The CDR3 region has the DNA TGTGCCAGCAGCCCCGGACACCTTAACACTGAAGCTTTCTTT. The rearrangement links TRBV28 to TRBJ1-1, with TRBD1 as a possible D gene (5 bases). Germline CDR1 reads MDHEN; CDR2 reads SYDVKM. CDR3 size: 14 residues. Trimming removed 6 bases at V and 2 bases at J, with 13 bases between.

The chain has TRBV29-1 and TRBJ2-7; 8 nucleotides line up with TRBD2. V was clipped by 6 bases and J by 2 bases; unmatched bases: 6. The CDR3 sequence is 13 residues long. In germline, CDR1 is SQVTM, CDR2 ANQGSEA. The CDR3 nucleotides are TGCAGCGTAGGATTAGCGGGACCCTACGAGCAGTACTTC. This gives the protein CSVGLAGPYEQYF.

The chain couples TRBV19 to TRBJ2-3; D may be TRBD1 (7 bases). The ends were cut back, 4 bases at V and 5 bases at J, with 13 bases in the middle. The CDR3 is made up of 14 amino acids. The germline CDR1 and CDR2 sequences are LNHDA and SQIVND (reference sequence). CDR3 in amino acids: CASSTRQGGDTQYF. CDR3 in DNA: TGTGCCAGTAGTACACGACAGGGAGGAGATACGCAGTATTTT.

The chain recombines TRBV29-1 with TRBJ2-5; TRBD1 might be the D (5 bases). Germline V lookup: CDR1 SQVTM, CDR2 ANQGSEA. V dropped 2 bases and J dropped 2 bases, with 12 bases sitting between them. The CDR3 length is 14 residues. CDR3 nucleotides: TGCAGCGTTGAACCTCAGGGCCGACAAGAGACCCAGTACTTC. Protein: CSVEPQGRQETQYF. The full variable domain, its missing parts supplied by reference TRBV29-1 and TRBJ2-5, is SAVISQKPSRDICQRGTSLTIQCQVDSQVTMMFWYRQQPGQSLTLIATANQGSEATYESGFVIDKFPISRPNLTFSTLTVSNMSPEDSSIYLCSVEPQGRQETQYFGPGTRLLVL.

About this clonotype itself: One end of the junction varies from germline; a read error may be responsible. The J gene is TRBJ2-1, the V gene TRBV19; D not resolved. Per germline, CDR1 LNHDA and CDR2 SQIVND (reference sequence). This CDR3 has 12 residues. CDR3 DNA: TGTGCCAGTACGTCCCCCTACTATGAGCAGTTCTTC. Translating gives CASTSPYYEQFF.

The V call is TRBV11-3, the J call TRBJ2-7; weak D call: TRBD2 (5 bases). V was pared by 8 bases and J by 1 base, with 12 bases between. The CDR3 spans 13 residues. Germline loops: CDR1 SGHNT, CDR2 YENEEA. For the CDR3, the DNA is TGTGCCAGCCGATCCGGGAATTCCTACGAGCAGTACTTC. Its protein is CASRSGNSYEQYF.

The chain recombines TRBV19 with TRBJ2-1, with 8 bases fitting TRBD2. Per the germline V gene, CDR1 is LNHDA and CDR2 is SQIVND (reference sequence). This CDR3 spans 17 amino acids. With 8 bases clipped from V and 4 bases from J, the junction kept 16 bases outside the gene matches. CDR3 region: CASDKSPGGARYNEQFF. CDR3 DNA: TGTGCCAGTGACAAAAGCCCGGGGGGGGCAAGGTACAATGAGCAGTTCTTC.

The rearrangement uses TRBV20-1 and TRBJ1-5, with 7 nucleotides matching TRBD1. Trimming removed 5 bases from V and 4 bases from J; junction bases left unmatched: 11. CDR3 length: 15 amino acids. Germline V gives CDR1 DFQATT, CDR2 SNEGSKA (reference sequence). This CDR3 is CSAPSGQDRNQPQHF. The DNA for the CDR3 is TGCAGTGCTCCCTCAGGACAGGACCGAAATCAGCCCCAGCATTTT.

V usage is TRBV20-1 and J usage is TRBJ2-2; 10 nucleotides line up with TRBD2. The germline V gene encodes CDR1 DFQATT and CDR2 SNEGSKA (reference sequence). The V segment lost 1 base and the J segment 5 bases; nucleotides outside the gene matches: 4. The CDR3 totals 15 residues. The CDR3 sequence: CSARASGSGTGELFF. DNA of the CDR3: TGCAGTGCTAGAGCTAGCGGGAGCGGAACCGGGGAGCTGTTTTTT.

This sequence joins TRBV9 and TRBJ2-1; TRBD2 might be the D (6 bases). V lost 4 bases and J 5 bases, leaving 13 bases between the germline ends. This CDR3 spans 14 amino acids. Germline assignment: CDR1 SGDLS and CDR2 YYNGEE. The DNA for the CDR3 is TGTGCCAGCAGCCCGGGACTGGCTCACAATGAGCAGTTCTTC. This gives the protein CASSPGLAHNEQFF.

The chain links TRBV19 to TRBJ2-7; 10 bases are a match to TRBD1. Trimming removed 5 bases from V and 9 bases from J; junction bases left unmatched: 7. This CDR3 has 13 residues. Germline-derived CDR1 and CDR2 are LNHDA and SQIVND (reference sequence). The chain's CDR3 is CASSPGQGLWQYF. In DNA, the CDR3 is TGTGCCAGTAGTCCGGGACAGGGGCTGTGGCAGTACTTC.

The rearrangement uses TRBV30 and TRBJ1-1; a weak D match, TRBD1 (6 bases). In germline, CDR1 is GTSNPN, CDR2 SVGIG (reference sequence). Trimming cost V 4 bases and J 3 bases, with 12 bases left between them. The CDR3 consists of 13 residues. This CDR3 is CAWTGQTYTEAFF. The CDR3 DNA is TGTGCCTGGACAGGACAGACTTACACTGAAGCTTTCTTT. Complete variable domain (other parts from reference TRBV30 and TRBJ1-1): SQTIHQWPATLVQPVGSPLSLECTVEGTSNPNLYWYRQAAGRGLQLLFYSVGIGQISSEVPQNLSASRPQDRQFILSSKKLLLSDSGFYLCAWTGQTYTEAFFGQGTRLTVV.

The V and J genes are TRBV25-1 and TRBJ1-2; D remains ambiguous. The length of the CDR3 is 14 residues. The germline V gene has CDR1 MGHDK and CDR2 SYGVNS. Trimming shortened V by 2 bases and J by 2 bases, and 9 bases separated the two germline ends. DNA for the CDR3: TGTGCCAGCAGTGAAGACGGCAGAAACTATGGCTACACCTTC. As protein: CASSEDGRNYGYTF.

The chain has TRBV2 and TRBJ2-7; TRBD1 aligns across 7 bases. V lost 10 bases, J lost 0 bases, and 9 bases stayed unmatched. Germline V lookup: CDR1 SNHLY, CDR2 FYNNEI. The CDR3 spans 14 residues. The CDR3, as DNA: TGTGCCACCAAGCCACAGGGGTCCTCCTACGAGCAGTACTTC. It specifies CATKPQGSSYEQYF.